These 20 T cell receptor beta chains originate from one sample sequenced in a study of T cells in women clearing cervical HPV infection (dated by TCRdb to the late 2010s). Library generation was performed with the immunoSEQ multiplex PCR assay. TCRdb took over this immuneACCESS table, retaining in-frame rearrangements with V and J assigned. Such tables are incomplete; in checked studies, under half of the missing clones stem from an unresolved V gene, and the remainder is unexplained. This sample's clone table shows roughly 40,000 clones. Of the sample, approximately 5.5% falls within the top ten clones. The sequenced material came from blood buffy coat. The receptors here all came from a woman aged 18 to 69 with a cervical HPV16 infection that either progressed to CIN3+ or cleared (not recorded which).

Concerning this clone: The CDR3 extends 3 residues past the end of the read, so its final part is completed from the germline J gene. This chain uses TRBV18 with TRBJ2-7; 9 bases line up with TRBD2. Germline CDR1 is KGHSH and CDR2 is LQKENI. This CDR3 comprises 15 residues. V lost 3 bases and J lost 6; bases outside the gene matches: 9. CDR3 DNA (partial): TGTGCCAGCTCACCGGAGTCGCGGGAGGGCCGCGAG. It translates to CASSPESREGRE. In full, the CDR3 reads CASSPESREGREQYF.

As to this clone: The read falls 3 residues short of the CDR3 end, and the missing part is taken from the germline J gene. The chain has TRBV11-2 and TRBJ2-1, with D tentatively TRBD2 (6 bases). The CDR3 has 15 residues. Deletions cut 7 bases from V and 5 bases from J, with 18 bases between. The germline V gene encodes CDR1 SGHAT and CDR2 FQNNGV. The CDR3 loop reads CASTVETRSNNEQFF. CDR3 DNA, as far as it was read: TGTGCCAGCACGGTAGAGACTAGAAGCAACAATGAG. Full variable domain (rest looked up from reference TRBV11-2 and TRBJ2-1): EAGVAQSPRYKIIEKRQSVAFWCNPISGHATLYWYQQILGQGPKLLIQFQNNGVVDDSQLPKDRFSAERLKGVDSTLKIQPAKLEDSAVYLCASTVETRSNNEQFFGPGTRLTVL.

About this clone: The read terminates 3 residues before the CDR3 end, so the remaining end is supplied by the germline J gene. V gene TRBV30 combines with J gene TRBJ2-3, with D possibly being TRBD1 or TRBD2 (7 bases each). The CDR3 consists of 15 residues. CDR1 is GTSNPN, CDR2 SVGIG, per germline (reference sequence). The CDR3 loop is CAWSVRERGRETQYF. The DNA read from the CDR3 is TGTGCCTGGAGTGTACGGGAAAGGGGGCGGGAGACG.

Incomplete CDR3 DNA: TGTGCCTGGGCAAGACAGGGTGGGAATCAGCCC. Protein product: CAWARQGGNQP. Given in full, the CDR3 is CAWARQGGNQPQHF. The V call is TRBV30, the J call TRBJ1-5; 7 bases match TRBD1. The observed sequence ends 3 residues before the CDR3 terminus, with the missing tail filled in from the germline J gene. Unmatched junction bases numbered 8, after V lost 5 bases and J lost 4 bases. Per germline, CDR1 GTSNPN and CDR2 SVGIG (reference sequence). CDR3 length: 14 residues.

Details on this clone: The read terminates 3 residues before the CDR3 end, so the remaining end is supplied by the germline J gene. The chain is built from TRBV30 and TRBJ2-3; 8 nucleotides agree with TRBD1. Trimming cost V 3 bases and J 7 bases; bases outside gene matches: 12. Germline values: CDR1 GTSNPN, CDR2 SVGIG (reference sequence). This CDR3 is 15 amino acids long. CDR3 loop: CAWSPGQVHMNTQYF. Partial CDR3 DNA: TGTGCCTGGAGCCCGGGACAGGTACACATGAATACG. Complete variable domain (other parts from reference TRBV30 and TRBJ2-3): SQTIHQWPATLVQPVGSPLSLECTVEGTSNPNLYWYRQAAGRGLQLLFYSVGIGQISSEVPQNLSASRPQDRQFILSSKKLLLSDSGFYLCAWSPGQVHMNTQYFGPGTRLTVL.

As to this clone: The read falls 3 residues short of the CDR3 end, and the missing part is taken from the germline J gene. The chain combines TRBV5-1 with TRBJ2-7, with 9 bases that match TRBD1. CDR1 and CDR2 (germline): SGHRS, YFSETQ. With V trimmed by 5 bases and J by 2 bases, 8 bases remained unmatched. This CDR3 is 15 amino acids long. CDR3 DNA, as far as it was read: TGCGCCAGCAGTCGTTGGACAGGGGCGCCCTACGAG. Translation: CASSRWTGAPYE. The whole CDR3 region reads CASSRWTGAPYEQYF.

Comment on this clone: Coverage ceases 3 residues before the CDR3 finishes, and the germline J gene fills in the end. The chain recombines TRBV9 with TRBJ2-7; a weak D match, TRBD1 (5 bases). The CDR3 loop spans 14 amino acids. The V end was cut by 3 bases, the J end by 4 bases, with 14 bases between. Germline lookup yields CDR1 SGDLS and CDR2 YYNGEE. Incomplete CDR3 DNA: TGTGCCAGCAGCGGTGGTATAGGGGATTACGAG. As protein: CASSGGIGDYE. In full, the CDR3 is CASSGGIGDYEQYF.

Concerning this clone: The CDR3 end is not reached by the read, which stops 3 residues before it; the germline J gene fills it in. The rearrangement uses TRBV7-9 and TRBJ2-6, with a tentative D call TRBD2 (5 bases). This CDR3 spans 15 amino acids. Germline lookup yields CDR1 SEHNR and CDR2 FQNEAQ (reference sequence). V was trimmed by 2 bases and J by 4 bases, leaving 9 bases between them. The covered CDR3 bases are TGTGCCAGCAGCTTAATGACTACCGGGGCCAACGTC. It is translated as CASSLMTTGANV. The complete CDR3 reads CASSLMTTGANVLTF.

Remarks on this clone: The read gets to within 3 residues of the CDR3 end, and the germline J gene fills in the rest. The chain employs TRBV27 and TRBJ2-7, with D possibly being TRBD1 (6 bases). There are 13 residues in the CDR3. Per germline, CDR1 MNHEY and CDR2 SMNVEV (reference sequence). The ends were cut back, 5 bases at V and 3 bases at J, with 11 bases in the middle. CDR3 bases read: TGTGCCAGCAGTGTACAGGGTCACTACGAG. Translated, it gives CASSVQGHYE. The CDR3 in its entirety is CASSVQGHYEQYF.

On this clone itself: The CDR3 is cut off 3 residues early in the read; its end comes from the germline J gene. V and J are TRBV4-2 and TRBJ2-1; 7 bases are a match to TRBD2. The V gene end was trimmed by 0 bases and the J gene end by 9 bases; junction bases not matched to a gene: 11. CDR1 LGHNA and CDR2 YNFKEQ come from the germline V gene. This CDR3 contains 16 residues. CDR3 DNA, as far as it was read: TGTGCCAGCAGCCAAGATTGGCGCGGGAGTCCGGGTGAG. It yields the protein CASSQDWRGSPGE. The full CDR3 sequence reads CASSQDWRGSPGEQFF.

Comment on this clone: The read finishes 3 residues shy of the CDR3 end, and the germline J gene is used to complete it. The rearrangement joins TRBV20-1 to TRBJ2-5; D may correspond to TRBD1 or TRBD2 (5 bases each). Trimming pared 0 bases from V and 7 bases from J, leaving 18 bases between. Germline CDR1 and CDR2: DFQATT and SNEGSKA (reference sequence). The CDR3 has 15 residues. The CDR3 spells CSARDVLGLGRTQYF. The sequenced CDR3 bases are TGCAGTGCTAGAGATGTTCTGGGGCTGGGGAGGACC.

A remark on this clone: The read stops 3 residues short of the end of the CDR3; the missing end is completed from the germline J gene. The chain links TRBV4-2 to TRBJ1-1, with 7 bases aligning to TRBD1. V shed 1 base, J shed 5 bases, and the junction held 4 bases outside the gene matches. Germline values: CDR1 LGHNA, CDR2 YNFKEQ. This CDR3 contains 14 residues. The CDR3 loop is CASSQGGTETEAFF. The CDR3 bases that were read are TGTGCCAGCAGCCAAGGTGGGACAGAAACTGAA.

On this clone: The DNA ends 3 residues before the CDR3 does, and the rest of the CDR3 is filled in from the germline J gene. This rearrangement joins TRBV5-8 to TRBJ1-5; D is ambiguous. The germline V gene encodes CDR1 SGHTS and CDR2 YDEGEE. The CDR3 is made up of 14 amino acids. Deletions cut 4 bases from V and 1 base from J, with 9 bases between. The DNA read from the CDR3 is TGTGCCAGCAGCCCCGTCCTGAGCAATCAGCCC. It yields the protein CASSPVLSNQP. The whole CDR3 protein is CASSPVLSNQPQHF.

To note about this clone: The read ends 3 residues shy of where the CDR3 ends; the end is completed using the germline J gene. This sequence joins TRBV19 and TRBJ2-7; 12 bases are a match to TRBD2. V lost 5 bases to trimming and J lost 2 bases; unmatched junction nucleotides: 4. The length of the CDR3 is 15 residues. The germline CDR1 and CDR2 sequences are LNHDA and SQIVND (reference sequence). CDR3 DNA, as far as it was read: TGTGCCAGTAGTGCCCTAGCGGGAGGGGCCTACGAG. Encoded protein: CASSALAGGAYE. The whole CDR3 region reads CASSALAGGAYEQYF.

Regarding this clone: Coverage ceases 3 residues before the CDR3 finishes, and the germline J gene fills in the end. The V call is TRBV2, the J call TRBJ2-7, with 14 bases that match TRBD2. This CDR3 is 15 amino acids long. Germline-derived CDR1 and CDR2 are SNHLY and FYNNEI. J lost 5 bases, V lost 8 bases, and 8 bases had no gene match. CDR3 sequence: CASRSRTSGRNEQYF. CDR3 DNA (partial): TGTGCCAGCCGCTCCCGGACTAGCGGGAGGAACGAG.

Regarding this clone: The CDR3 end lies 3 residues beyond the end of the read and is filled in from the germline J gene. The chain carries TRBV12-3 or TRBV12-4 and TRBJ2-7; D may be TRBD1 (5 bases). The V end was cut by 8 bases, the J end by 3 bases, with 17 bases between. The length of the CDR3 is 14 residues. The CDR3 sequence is CASADSPVIYEQYF. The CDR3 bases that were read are TGTGCCAGCGCTGACAGCCCCGTTATCTACGAG.

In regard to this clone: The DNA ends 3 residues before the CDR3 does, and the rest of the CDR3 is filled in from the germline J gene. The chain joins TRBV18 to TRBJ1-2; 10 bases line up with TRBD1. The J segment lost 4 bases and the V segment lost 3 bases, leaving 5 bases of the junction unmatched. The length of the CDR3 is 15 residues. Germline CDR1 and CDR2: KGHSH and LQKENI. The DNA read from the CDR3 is TGTGCCAGCTCACCGGGACAGGGGTCGGGCTATGGC. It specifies CASSPGQGSGYG. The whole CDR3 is CASSPGQGSGYGYTF.

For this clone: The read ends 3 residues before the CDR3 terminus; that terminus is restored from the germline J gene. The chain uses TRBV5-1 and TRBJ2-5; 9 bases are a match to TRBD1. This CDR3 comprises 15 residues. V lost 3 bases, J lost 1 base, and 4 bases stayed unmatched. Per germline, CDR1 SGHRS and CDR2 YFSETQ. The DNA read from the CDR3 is TGCGCCAGCAGCTACGGACAGGGGACCCAAGAGACC. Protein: CASSYGQGTQET. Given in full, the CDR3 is CASSYGQGTQETQYF.

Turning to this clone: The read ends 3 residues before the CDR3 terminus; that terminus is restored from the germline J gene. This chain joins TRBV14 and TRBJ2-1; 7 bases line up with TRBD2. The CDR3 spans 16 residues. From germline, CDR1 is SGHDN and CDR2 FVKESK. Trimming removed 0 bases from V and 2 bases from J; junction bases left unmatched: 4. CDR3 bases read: TGTGCCAGCAGCCAAGAAGAGCTAGCGGCCTACAATGAG. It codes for CASSQEELAAYNE. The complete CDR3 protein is CASSQEELAAYNEQFF.

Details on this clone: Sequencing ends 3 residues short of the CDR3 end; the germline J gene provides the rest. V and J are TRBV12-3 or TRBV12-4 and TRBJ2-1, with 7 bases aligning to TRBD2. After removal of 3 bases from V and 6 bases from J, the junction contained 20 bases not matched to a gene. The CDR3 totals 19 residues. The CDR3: CASSFEKSGKWLIGNEQFF. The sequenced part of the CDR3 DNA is TGTGCCAGCAGTTTCGAGAAAAGCGGGAAGTGGCTTATCGGCAATGAG.